These 3 T cell receptor beta chains came from one sample sequenced in a study of shared clonotypes between healthy human individuals. Assay used: immunoSEQ multiplex PCR; TCRdb lists only in-frame clones, some missing. The profile shows approximately 340,000 clones, more than 60% of them singletons. The sequenced material came from memory CD4+ T cells sorted from blood. The subset denotes: CD45RA-negative fraction. The receptors were sampled from a man aged 30 to 39 in good health.

This clone turned up a few times. Within the sample, other DNA sequences also encode this same CDR3. This chain joins TRBV6-1 and TRBJ2-7, with D hard to call. V was clipped by 5 bases and J by 1 base, with 12 bases between them. Germline lookup yields CDR1 MNHNS and CDR2 SASEGT. The CDR3 sequence is 14 residues long. This chain's CDR3 is CASSPRVSSYEQYF. The DNA for the CDR3 is TGTGCCAGCAGTCCTAGGGTCTCTTCCTACGAGCAGTACTTC.

The J gene is TRBJ2-1, the V gene TRBV7-2; perhaps TRBD1 as D (6 bases). This CDR3 comprises 18 residues. Deletions cut 4 bases from V and 2 bases from J, with 21 bases between. Germline V gene lookup returns CDR1 SGHTA and CDR2 FQGNSA. CDR3 protein: CASSSKGLGRGTYNEQFF. CDR3 nucleotide sequence: TGTGCCAGCAGCTCAAAAGGGTTGGGCAGGGGAACCTACAATGAGCAGTTCTTC.

The rearrangement uses TRBV28 and TRBJ2-7; D may be TRBD1 (5 bases). The CDR3 spans 13 residues. The V and J ends lost 6 bases and 2 bases respectively, with 11 bases between them. Germline V gene lookup returns CDR1 MDHEN and CDR2 SYDVKM. The DNA of the CDR3 is TGTGCCAGCAGGAGGCAGGGCACCTACGAGCAGTACTTC. It specifies CASRRQGTYEQYF.